This T cell receptor beta chain was recovered during a study of CD8 T cells in ankylosing spondylitis. The CDR3 totals 13 residues. The V end lost 4 bases, the J end lost 4 bases, and 14 bases lay between the germline ends. Germline-derived CDR1 and CDR2 are DFQATT and SNEGSKA (reference sequence). Quantitative barcoded 5'-RACE was used to prepare TCR beta libraries. TCRdb passed the 5' RACE reads through MiXCR, listing each CDR3 protein once. In the table there are about 800,000 distinct CDR3 sequences, about 10% of which are singletons. Study-wide findings and caveats: A TCR beta motif of fewer than ten highly homologous variants seemed to mark ankylosing spondylitis blood. Previously reported in reactive arthritis synovial fluid and blood were some of the motif variants. Clones that were linked to disease were CD8+ and were relatively rare in peripheral blood.

Worth noting for this clonotype: The antigen is undetermined.

The TCR was taken from a male donor with ankylosing spondylitis. This rearrangement joins TRBV20-1 to TRBJ2-7; D is unresolved. The sequenced material came from blood, either unsorted or a sorted T cell fraction (not recorded which). The CDR3: CSAIRAREYEQYF. In DNA form, the CDR3 reads TGCAGTGCTATCCGAGCGCGAGAATACGAGCAGTACTTC.